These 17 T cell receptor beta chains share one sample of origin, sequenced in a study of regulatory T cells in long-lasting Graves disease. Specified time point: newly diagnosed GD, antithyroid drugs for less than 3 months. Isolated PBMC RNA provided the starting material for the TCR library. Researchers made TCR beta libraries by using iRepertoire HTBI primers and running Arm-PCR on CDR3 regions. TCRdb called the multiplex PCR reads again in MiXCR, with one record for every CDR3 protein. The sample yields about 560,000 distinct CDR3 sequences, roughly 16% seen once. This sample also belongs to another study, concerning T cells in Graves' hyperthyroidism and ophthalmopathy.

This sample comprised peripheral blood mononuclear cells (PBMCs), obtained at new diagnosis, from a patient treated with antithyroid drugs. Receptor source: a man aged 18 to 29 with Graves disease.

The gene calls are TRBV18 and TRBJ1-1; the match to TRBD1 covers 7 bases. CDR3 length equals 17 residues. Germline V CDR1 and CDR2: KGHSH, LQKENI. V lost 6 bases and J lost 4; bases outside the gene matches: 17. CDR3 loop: CASSLMPLSDRATEAFF. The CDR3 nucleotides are TGTGCCAGCTCCCTAATGCCCCTCAGTGACAGGGCCACTGAAGCTTTCTTT.

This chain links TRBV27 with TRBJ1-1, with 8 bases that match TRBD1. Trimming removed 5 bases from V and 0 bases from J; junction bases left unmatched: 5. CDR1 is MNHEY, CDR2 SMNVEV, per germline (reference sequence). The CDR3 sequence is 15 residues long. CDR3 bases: TGTGCCAGCAGTGTCCAGGGGGCTTTGAACACTGAAGCTTTCTTT. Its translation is CASSVQGALNTEAFF.

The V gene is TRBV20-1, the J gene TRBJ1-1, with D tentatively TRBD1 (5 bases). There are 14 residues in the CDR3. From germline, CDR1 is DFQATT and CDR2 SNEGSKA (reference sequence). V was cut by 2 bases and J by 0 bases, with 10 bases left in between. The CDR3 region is CSARWGGMNTEAFF. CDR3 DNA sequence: TGCAGTGCTAGATGGGGGGGAATGAACACTGAAGCTTTCTTT.

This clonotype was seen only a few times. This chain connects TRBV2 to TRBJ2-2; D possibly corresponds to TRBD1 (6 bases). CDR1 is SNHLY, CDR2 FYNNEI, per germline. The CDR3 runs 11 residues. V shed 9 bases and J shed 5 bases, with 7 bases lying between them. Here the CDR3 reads CARQGTGELFF. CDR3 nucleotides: TGTGCCAGACAGGGAACCGGGGAGCTGTTTTTT.

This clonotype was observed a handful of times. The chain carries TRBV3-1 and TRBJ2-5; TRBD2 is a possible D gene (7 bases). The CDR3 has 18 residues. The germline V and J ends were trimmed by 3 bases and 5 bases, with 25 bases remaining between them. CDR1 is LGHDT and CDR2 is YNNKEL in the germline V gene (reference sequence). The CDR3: CASSQEGGEREVRETQYF. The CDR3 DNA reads TGTGCCAGCAGCCAGGAAGGGGGTGAACGGGAGGTCCGGGAGACCCAGTACTTC.

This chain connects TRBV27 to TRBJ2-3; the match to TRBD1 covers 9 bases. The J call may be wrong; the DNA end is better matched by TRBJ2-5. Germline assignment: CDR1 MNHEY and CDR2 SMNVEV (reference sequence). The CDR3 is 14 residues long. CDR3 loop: CASSLTGTGETQYF. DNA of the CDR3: TGTGCCAGCAGTTTGACAGGGACAGGGGAGACCCAGTACTTC.

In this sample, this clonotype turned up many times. In nucleotides, the CDR3 is TGTGCCAGCAGCCCAGGGGGCGGGAGGACAGATACGCAGTATTTT. Translated, it gives CASSPGGGRTDTQYF. This chain connects TRBV7-9 to TRBJ2-3, with D tentatively TRBD1 or TRBD2 (8 bases each). This CDR3 region has 15 residues. Trimming took 5 bases from V and 3 from J, leaving 15 bases between them. Germline lookup yields CDR1 SEHNR and CDR2 FQNEAQ (reference sequence).

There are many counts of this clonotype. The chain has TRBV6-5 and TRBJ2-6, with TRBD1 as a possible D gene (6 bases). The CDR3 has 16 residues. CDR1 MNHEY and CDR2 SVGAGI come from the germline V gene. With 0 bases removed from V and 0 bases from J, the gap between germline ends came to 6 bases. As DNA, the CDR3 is TGTGCCAGCAGTTACTCAGGGGGCTCTGGGGCCAACGTCCTGACTTTC. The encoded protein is CASSYSGGSGANVLTF.

This CDR3 reads CSARTSGAYNEQFF. In DNA form, the CDR3 reads TGCAGTGCGAGGACTAGCGGAGCATACAATGAGCAGTTCTTC. This rearrangement joins TRBV20-1 to TRBJ2-1, with 10 bases matching TRBD2. The CDR3 runs 14 residues. Germline values: CDR1 DFQATT, CDR2 SNEGSKA (reference sequence). V dropped 6 bases and J dropped 4; count of bases not matched to a gene: 6.

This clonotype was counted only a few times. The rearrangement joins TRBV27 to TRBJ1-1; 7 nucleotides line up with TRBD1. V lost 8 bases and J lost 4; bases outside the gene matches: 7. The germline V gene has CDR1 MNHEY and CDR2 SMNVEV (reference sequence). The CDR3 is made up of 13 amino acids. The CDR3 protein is CASGLTGSTEAFF. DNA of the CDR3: TGTGCCAGCGGGCTGACAGGGAGCACTGAAGCTTTCTTT.

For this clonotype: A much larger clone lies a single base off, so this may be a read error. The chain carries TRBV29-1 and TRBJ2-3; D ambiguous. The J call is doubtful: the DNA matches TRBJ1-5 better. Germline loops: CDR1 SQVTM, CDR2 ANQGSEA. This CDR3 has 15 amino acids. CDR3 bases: TGCAGCGTTGAGGGTTCGGGCCTTACCACCGATACGCAGCATTTT. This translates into CSVEGSGLTTDTQHF.

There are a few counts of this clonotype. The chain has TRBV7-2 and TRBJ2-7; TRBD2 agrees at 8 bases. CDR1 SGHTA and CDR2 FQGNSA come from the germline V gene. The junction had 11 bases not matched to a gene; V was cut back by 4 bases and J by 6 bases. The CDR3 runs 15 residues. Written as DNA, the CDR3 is TGTGCCAGCAGCTCAACCGGGACTAGTTTCTCCGAGCAGTACTTC. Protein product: CASSSTGTSFSEQYF.

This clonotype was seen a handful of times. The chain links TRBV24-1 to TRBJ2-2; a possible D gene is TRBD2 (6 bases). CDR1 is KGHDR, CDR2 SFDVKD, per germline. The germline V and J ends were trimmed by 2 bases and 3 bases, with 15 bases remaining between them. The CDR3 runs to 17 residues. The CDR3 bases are TGTGCCACCAGTGATTGGGCGGGGAGGAGGGACACCGGGGAGCTGTTTTTT. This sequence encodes CATSDWAGRRDTGELFF.

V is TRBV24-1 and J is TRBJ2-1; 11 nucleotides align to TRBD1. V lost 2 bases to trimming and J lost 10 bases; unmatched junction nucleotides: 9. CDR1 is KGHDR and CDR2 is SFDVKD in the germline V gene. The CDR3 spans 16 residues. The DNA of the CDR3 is TGTGCCACCAGTGATTCGACCGGGACAGGGGGATTGGAGCAGTTCTTC. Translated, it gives CATSDSTGTGGLEQFF.

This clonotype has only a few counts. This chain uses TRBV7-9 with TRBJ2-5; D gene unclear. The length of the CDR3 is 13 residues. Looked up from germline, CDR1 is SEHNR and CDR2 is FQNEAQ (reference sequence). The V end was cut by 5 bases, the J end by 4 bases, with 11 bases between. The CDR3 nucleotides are TGTGCCAGCAGCCAACCATACGGAGAGACCCAGTACTTC. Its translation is CASSQPYGETQYF.

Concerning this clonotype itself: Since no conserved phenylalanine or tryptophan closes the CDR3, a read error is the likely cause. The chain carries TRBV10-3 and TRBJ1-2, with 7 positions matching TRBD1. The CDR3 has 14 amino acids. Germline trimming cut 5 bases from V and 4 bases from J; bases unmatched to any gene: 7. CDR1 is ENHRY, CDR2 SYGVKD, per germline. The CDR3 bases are TGTGCCATCAGTCCCGGGGACAGTCCCTATGGCTACACCGTC. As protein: CAISPGDSPYGYTV.

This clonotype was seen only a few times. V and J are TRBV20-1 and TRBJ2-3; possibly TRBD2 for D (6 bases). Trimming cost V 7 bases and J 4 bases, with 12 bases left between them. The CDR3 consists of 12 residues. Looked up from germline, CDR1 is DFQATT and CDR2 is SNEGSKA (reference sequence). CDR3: CSVLADSDTQYF. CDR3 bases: TGCAGTGTATTAGCGGACTCAGATACGCAGTATTTT.